The 24 T cell receptor beta chains below come from one sample, sequenced in a study of control samples from healthy donors and cancer patients. Measured with immunoSEQ multiplex PCR; TCRdb has only the in-frame clones, and not every one. The table shows roughly 200,000 clones, with 90% to 95% occurring only once. The sequencing sample was made of blood. The source is a man aged 50-59 years in good health.

V gene TRBV7-9 combines with J gene TRBJ1-4; D remains unclear. V was trimmed by 5 bases and J by 10 bases, leaving 17 bases between them. The CDR3 length is 14 residues. CDR1 is SEHNR and CDR2 is FQNEAQ in the germline V gene (reference sequence). CDR3 nucleotide sequence: TGTGCCAGCAGCCCCGACACCTGGTCGGGAAAACTGTTTTTT. Translating gives CASSPDTWSGKLFF. The full variable domain, completed using reference TRBV7-9 and TRBJ1-4, is DTGVSQNPRHKITKRGQNVTFRCDPISEHNRLYWYRQTLGQGPEFLTYFQNEAQLEKSRLLSDRFSAERPKGSFSTLEIQRTEQGDSAMYLCASSPDTWSGKLFFGSGTQLSVL.

The gene calls are TRBV9 and TRBJ1-1, with TRBD1 matching over 7 bases. The germline V gene has CDR1 SGDLS and CDR2 YYNGEE. The CDR3 length is 14 residues. The trim removed 1 base at V and 5 bases at J, leaving 5 bases unmatched. Here the CDR3 reads CASSVLTGATEAFF. CDR3 bases: TGTGCCAGCAGCGTACTCACAGGGGCGACTGAAGCTTTCTTT.

The chain couples TRBV28 to TRBJ1-5; 10 positions match TRBD1. From germline, CDR1 is MDHEN and CDR2 SYDVKM. This CDR3 is 18 amino acids long. The V gene end was trimmed by 5 bases and the J gene end by 0 bases; junction bases not matched to a gene: 10. The DNA of the CDR3 is TGTGCCAGCAGTGCCGGGACAGGGGACAAACTTAGCAATCAGCCCCAGCATTTT. Residues: CASSAGTGDKLSNQPQHF.

This chain joins TRBV5-4 and TRBJ2-7, with 9 bases identical to TRBD1. This CDR3 has 14 residues. Germline V lookup: CDR1 SGHNT, CDR2 YYREEE (reference sequence). V gave up 4 bases and J gave up 3 bases; unmatched junction bases: 5. DNA of the CDR3: TGTGCCAGCAGCCCGGGACAGGGCTTCTACGAGCAGTACGTC. Translated: CASSPGQGFYEQYV.

The chain links TRBV20-1 to TRBJ2-5; TRBD2 matches at 7 bases. The V and J ends lost 3 bases and 4 bases, in that order; junction bases with no gene match: 8. CDR1 and CDR2 (germline): DFQATT, SNEGSKA (reference sequence). The CDR3 is 14 amino acids. The CDR3 protein is CSASGPGGGETQYF. The CDR3 DNA sequence: TGCAGTGCTAGTGGCCCGGGGGGAGGAGAGACCCAGTACTTC.

In this sample, this clone turned up once. The chain has TRBV18 and TRBJ2-1; D tentatively reads TRBD1 or TRBD2 (6 bases each). The V and J ends lost 2 bases and 7 bases respectively, with 15 bases between them. Per germline, CDR1 KGHSH and CDR2 LQKENI. The CDR3 consists of 15 residues. CDR3 residues: CASSPVTGARNEQFF. The CDR3 coding sequence is TGTGCCAGCTCACCAGTAACGGGGGCCAGGAATGAGCAGTTCTTC.

The chain links TRBV5-6 to TRBJ1-2; 8 bases align to TRBD1. The CDR3 loop spans 15 amino acids. Trimming took 1 base from V and 4 from J; bases not matched to a gene: 6. The germline CDR1 and CDR2 sequences are SGHDT and YYEEEE. The CDR3 spells CASSLRATGGYGYTF. CDR3 nucleotides: TGTGCCAGCAGCTTGAGGGCAACAGGGGGCTATGGCTACACCTTC.

This chain links TRBV15 with TRBJ1-2; 8 bases are a match to TRBD1. Germline V CDR1 and CDR2: LNHNV, YYDKDF (reference sequence). The CDR3 runs to 16 residues. V shed 1 base and J 2 bases; nucleotides not matched to a gene: 6. CDR3 in DNA: TGTGCCACCAGCAGAGGTGGACAGGGTGGGAACTATGGCTACACCTTC. It codes for CATSRGGQGGNYGYTF. Based on the CDR3 plus reference TRBV15 and TRBJ1-2, the full variable domain is DAMVIQNPRYQVTQFGKPVTLSCSQTLNHNVMYWYQQKSSQAPKLLFHYYDKDFNNEADTPDNFQSRRPNTSFCFLDIRSPGLGDTAMYLCATSRGGQGGNYGYTFGSGTRLTVV.

The rearrangement links TRBV2 to TRBJ2-7; D is undetermined. This CDR3 contains 16 residues. In germline, CDR1 is SNHLY, CDR2 FYNNEI. The V gene lost 1 base and the J gene lost 4 bases, with 17 bases spanning the gap. The CDR3 protein is CASSEVQNSRSYEQYF. Here the CDR3 DNA reads TGTGCCAGCAGTGAAGTACAGAACTCTAGGTCTTACGAGCAGTACTTC.

This clone was recorded once. The chain is built from TRBV11-2 and TRBJ2-5; tentative D call: TRBD2 (5 bases). V dropped 1 base and J dropped 4 bases, with 10 bases sitting between them. CDR3 length: 14 amino acids. Germline V gene sequence: CDR1 SGHAT, CDR2 FQNNGV. CDR3 loop: CASSLGLAGETQYF. The CDR3 bases are TGTGCCAGCAGCTTAGGGCTAGCCGGAGAGACCCAGTACTTC. Drawing the rest from reference TRBV11-2 and TRBJ2-5, the complete variable domain is EAGVAQSPRYKIIEKRQSVAFWCNPISGHATLYWYQQILGQGPKLLIQFQNNGVVDDSQLPKDRFSAERLKGVDSTLKIQPAKLEDSAVYLCASSLGLAGETQYFGPGTRLLVL.

The genes are TRBV3-1 (or the pseudogene TRBV3-2) and TRBJ1-6; D might be TRBD1 (6 bases). V lost 6 bases and J 0 bases, leaving 12 bases between the germline ends. This CDR3 spans 16 amino acids. Germline CDR1 LGHDT, CDR2 YNNKEL (reference sequence). DNA for the CDR3: TGTGCCAGCAGGAACGGACAGAGCTCCTATAATTCACCCCTCCACTTT. Translating it yields CASRNGQSSYNSPLHF.

V and J are TRBV1 and TRBJ2-5; the D call in the table, TRBD2, was not verified against the DNA. TRBV1 corresponds to a pseudogene. There are 16 residues in the CDR3. This chain's CDR3 is CTSSQEQRGYQETQYF. As DNA, the CDR3 is TGCACCAGCAGCCAAGAACAGCGGGGGTACCAAGAGACCCAGTACTTC.

This chain links TRBV7-3 with TRBJ2-1; the D call may be TRBD1 or TRBD2 (5 bases each). Germline V lookup: CDR1 SGHTA, CDR2 FQGTGA. This CDR3 region has 16 residues. The germline V and J ends were trimmed by 5 bases and 6 bases, with 20 bases remaining between them. The CDR3 reads CASSLVPGPPGNEQFF. The CDR3 DNA reads TGTGCCAGCAGCCTAGTCCCGGGACCCCCGGGCAATGAGCAGTTCTTC. The variable domain in full, completed from reference TRBV7-3 and TRBJ2-1, reads GAGVSQTPSNKVTEKGKYVELRCDPISGHTALYWYRQSLGQGPEFLIYFQGTGAADDSGLPNDRFFAVRPEGSVSTLKIQRTERGDSAVYLCASSLVPGPPGNEQFFGPGTRLTVL.

The chain combines TRBV5-1 with TRBJ1-1, with 7 positions matching TRBD1. CDR1 is SGHRS and CDR2 is YFSETQ in the germline V gene. The CDR3 sequence is 14 residues long. After removal of 0 bases from V and 5 bases from J, the junction contained 4 bases not matched to a gene. The CDR3 nucleotides read TGCGCCAGCAGCTTGGACCCGACAGGGACTGAAGCTTTCTTT. This sequence encodes CASSLDPTGTEAFF. The full variable domain, completed using reference TRBV5-1 and TRBJ1-1, is KAGVTQTPRYLIKTRGQQVTLSCSPISGHRSVSWYQQTPGQGLQFLFEYFSETQRNKGNFPGRFSGRQFSNSRSEMNVSTLELGDSALYLCASSLDPTGTEAFFGQGTRLTVV.

The gene calls are TRBV30 and TRBJ2-7; D is possibly TRBD1 or TRBD2 (5 bases each). The V gene's germline CDR1 is GTSNPN and CDR2 SVGIG (reference sequence). V was clipped by 0 bases and J by 9 bases, with 12 bases between them. The CDR3 length is 12 residues. Here the CDR3 reads CAWSVLGDSQYF. The DNA of the CDR3 is TGTGCCTGGAGTGTATTGGGGGATTCGCAGTACTTC.

V and J are TRBV5-1 and TRBJ2-7; TRBD1 agrees at 8 bases. Germline trimming cut 4 bases from V and 3 bases from J; bases unmatched to any gene: 6. Germline-derived CDR1 and CDR2 are SGHRS and YFSETQ. CDR3 length: 14 residues. The CDR3 nucleotides are TGCGCCAGCAGCCCGGGGACAGGAAGCTACGAGCAGTACGTC. Its translation: CASSPGTGSYEQYV.

V is TRBV7-8 and J is TRBJ1-1, with D uncertain. Germline-derived CDR1 and CDR2 are SGHVS and FQNEAQ. This CDR3 comprises 16 residues. V lost 4 bases and J 6 bases, leaving 21 bases between the germline ends. The CDR3 loop is CASSSVPQTGWAEAFF. The CDR3 bases are TGTGCCAGCAGCTCCGTTCCCCAGACCGGCTGGGCTGAAGCTTTCTTT.

The rearrangement joins TRBV29-1 to TRBJ1-2; weak D call: TRBD1 (6 bases). From germline, CDR1 is SQVTM and CDR2 ANQGSEA. Trimming stripped 2 bases from V and 4 bases from J, with 11 bases between. There are 13 residues in the CDR3. The CDR3 region has the DNA TGCAGCGTTGAAAGGGGGATGGGCTATGGCTACACCTTC. Its protein product is CSVERGMGYGYTF.

The rearrangement joins TRBV24-1 to TRBJ2-5; TRBD2 matches 7 bases. Germline V lookup: CDR1 KGHDR, CDR2 SFDVKD. V gave up 2 bases and J gave up 5 bases; unmatched junction bases: 10. The CDR3 is 16 amino acids. The CDR3 here is CATSDYRTSEGETQYF. In DNA form, the CDR3 reads TGTGCCACCAGTGATTATCGAACTAGCGAGGGGGAGACCCAGTACTTC.

This clone came up many times. CDR3 loop: CASSVAGGSTDTQYF. The DNA for the CDR3 is TGTGCCAGCAGCGTAGCTGGGGGATCCACAGATACGCAGTATTTT. V gene TRBV9 combines with J gene TRBJ2-3, with D perhaps being TRBD1 or TRBD2 (5 bases each). Germline V gene data show CDR1 as SGDLS and CDR2 as YYNGEE. CDR3 size: 15 residues. V lost 0 bases and J 2 bases, leaving 10 bases between the germline ends.

The chain recombines TRBV29-1 with TRBJ2-7, with D perhaps matching TRBD2 (5 bases). The CDR3 totals 11 residues. CDR1 SQVTM and CDR2 ANQGSEA come from the germline V gene. V gave up 8 bases and J gave up 4 bases, with 12 bases separating them. The CDR3 loop is CSPRRGYEQYV. As DNA, the CDR3 is TGCAGCCCGAGGAGAGGGTACGAGCAGTACGTC.

The rearrangement joins TRBV3-1 (or the pseudogene TRBV3-2) to TRBJ1-3; no clear D. From germline, CDR1 is LGHDT and CDR2 YNNKEL (reference sequence). The CDR3 consists of 15 residues. The germline V and J ends were trimmed by 0 bases and 0 bases, with 6 bases remaining between them. The CDR3 DNA reads as TGTGCCAGCAGCCAAGACAGAGTCTCTGGAAACACCATATATTTT. The encoded protein is CASSQDRVSGNTIYF.

This sequence joins TRBV2 and TRBJ1-3, with D uncertain. Germline CDR1 and CDR2: SNHLY and FYNNEI. V was clipped by 3 bases and J by 1 base, with 7 bases between them. The CDR3 is made up of 14 amino acids. CDR3 DNA: TGTGCCAGCAGTGAGTTCAGTTCTGGAAACACCATATATTTT. Its translation: CASSEFSSGNTIYF.

The CDR3 is CASSLNRGQNTEAFF. The CDR3 DNA follows: TGTGCCAGCAGTTTAAACAGGGGACAGAACACTGAAGCTTTCTTT. V is TRBV28 and J is TRBJ1-1; 7 positions agree with TRBD1. J lost 1 base, V lost 2 bases, and 4 bases had no gene match. Germline assignment: CDR1 MDHEN and CDR2 SYDVKM. This CDR3 spans 15 amino acids.